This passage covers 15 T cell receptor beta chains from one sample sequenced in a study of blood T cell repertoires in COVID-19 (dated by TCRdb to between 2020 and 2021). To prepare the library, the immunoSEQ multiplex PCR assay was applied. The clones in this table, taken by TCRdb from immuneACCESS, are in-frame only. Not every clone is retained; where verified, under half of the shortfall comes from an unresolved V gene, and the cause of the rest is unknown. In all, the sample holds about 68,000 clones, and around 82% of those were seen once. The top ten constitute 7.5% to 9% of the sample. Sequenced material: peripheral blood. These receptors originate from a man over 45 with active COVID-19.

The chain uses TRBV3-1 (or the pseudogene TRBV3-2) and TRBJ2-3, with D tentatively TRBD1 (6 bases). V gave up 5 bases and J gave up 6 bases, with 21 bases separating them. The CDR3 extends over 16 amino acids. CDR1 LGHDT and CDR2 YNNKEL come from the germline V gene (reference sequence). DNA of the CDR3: TGTGCCAGCAGCGGGGCCCAGGGGAGCCTACAGGATACGCAGTATTTT. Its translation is CASSGAQGSLQDTQYF.

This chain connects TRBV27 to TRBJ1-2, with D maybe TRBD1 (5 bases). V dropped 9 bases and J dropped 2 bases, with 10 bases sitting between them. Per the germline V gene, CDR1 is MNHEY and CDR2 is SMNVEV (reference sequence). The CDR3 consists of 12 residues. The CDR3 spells CARQGPNYGYTF. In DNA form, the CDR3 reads TGTGCCAGGCAGGGCCCGAACTATGGCTACACCTTC.

The CDR3 coding sequence is TGCGCCAGCAGCCAAGACCCACAGGGGGTCCAGTACTTC. It yields the protein CASSQDPQGVQYF. The genes are TRBV4-1 and TRBJ2-5; the match to TRBD1 covers 8 bases. The CDR3 runs to 13 residues. V shed 0 bases, J shed 10 bases, and the junction held 4 bases outside the gene matches. Germline lookup yields CDR1 MGHRA and CDR2 YSYEKL.

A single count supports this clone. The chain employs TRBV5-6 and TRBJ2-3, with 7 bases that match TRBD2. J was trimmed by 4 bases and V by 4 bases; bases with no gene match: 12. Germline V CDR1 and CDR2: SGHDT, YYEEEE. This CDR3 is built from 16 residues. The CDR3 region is CASSHRRGSVPDTQYF. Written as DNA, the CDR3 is TGTGCCAGCAGCCACCGTCGCGGGAGTGTCCCAGATACGCAGTATTTT.

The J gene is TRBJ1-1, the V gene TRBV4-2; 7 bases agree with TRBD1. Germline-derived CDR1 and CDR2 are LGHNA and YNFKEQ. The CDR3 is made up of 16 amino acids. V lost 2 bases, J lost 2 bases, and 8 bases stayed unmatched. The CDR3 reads CASSQPLTGQNTEAFF. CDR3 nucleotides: TGTGCCAGCAGCCAACCCCTGACAGGGCAAAACACTGAAGCTTTCTTT.

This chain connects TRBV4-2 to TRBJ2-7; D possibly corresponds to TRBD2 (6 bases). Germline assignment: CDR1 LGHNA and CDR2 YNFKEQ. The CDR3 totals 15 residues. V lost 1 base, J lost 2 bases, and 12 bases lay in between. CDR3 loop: CASSQGGGTTYEQYF. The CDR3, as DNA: TGTGCCAGCAGCCAAGGGGGCGGGACCACCTACGAGCAGTACTTC.

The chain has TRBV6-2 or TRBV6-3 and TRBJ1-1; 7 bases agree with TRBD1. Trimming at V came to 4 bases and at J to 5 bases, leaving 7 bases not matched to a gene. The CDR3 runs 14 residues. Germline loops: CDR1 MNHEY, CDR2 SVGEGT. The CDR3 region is CASSSRTGWTEAFF. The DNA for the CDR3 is TGTGCCAGCAGTTCCCGGACAGGTTGGACTGAAGCTTTCTTT.

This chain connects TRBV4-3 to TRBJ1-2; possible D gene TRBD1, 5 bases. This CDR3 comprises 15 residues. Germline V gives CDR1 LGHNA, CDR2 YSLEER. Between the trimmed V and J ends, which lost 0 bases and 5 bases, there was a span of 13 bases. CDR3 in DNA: TGCGCCAGCAGCCAAGAAATCGCAGGGATGTATGGCTACACCTTC. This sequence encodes CASSQEIAGMYGYTF.

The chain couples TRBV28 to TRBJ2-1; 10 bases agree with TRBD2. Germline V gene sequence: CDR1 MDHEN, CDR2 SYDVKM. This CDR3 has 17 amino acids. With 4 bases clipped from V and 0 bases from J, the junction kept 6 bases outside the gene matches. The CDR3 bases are TGTGCCAGCAGTTCCCCAAGCGGGGGGGGCTCCTACAATGAGCAGTTCTTC. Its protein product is CASSSPSGGGSYNEQFF. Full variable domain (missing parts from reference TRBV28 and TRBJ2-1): DVKVTQSSRYLVKRTGEKVFLECVQDMDHENMFWYRQDPGLGLRLIYFSYDVKMKEKGDIPEGYSVSREKKERFSLILESASTNQTSMYLCASSSPSGGGSYNEQFFGPGTRLTVL.

CDR3 sequence (DNA): TGTGCCTGGGGACAGGGATTTGTGGATACGCAGTATTTT. As protein: CAWGQGFVDTQYF. This chain joins TRBV30 and TRBJ2-3; 8 bases fit TRBD1. Per the germline V gene, CDR1 is GTSNPN and CDR2 is SVGIG (reference sequence). This CDR3 has 13 amino acids. J was trimmed by 6 bases and V by 5 bases; bases with no gene match: 7.

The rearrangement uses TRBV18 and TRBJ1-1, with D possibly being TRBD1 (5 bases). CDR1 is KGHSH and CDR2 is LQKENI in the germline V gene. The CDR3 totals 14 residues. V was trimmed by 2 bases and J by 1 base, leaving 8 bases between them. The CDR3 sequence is CASSPDRANTEAFF. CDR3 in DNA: TGTGCCAGCTCACCAGACAGAGCGAACACTGAAGCTTTCTTT.

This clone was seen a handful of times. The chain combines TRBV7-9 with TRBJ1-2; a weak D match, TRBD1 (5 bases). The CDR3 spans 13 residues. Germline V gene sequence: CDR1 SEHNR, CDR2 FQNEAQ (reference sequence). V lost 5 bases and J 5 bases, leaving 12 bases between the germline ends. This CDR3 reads CASSAQGGYGYTF. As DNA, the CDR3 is TGTGCCAGCAGCGCCCAGGGAGGGTATGGCTACACCTTC.

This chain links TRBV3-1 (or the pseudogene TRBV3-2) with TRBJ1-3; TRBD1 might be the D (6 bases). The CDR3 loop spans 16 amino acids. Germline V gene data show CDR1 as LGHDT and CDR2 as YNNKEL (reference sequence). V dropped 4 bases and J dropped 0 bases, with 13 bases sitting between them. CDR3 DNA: TGTGCCAGCAGCCTTGTGGGACACCGCTCTGGAAACACCATATATTTT. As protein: CASSLVGHRSGNTIYF.

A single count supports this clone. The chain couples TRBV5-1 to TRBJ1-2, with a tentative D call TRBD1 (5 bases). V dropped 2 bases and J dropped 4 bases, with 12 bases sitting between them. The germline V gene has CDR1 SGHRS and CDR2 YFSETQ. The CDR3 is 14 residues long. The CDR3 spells CASSLVGQLYGYTF. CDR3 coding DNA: TGCGCCAGCAGCTTAGTGGGGCAGCTCTATGGCTACACCTTC. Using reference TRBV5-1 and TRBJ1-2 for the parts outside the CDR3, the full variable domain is KAGVTQTPRYLIKTRGQQVTLSCSPISGHRSVSWYQQTPGQGLQFLFEYFSETQRNKGNFPGRFSGRQFSNSRSEMNVSTLELGDSALYLCASSLVGQLYGYTFGSGTRLTVV.

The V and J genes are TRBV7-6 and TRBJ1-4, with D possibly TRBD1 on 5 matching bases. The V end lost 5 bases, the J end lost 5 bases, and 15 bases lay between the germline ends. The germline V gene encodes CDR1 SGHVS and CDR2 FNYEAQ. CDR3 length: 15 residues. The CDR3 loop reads CASSGINRNNEKLFF. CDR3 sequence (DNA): TGTGCCAGCAGCGGGATTAACAGGAACAATGAAAAACTGTTTTTT.